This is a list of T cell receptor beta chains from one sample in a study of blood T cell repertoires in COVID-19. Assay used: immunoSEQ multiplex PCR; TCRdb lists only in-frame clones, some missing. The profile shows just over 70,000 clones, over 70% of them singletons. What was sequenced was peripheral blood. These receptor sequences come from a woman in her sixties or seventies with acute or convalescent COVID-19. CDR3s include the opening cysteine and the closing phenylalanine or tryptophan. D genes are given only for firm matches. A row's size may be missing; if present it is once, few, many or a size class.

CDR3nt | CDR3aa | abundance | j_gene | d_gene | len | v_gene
TGCAGCGTTGAAGAGGGACAGTTCAGCGGGTACGAGCAGTACTTC | CSVEEGQFSGYEQYF | - | TRBJ2-7 | - | 15 | TRBV29-1
TGTGCCAGTAGTTTAAGGGGACACGATGAGCAGTTCTTC | CASSLRGHDEQFF | few | TRBJ2-1 | - | 13 | TRBV19
TGTGCCAGCTCACCAATTACAGCGGGGGGTAGCTACGAGCAGTACTTC | CASSPITAGGSYEQYF | - | TRBJ2-7 | TRBD2 | 16 | TRBV18
TGCGCCAGCTTCTCCGGGACTAGCGGGGGCAATGAGCAGTTCTTC | CASFSGTSGGNEQFF | - | TRBJ2-1 | TRBD2 | 15 | TRBV5-1
TGTGCCAGCAGTTACTCGAGGTCGGGGCAGTACTTC | CASSYSRSGQYF | - | TRBJ2-7 | - | 12 | TRBV6-5
TGTGCCAGCAGTTATTCCCAGCGTGGATGGGCGGGGAGCACAGATACGCAGTATTTT | CASSYSQRGWAGSTDTQYF | - | TRBJ2-3 | - | 19 | TRBV6-2/TRBV6-3
TGTGCCAGCAGTGGACAAATCTCCTACGAGCAGTACTTC | CASSGQISYEQYF | - | TRBJ2-7 | - | 13 | TRBV25-1
TGTGCCAGTAGTATAAGGGGTGAAAAACTGTTTTTT | CASSIRGEKLFF | few | TRBJ1-4 | - | 12 | TRBV19
TGTGCCAGCAGTTTCGGTAATCAGCCCCAGCATTTT | CASSFGNQPQHF | - | TRBJ1-5 | - | 12 | TRBV27
TGTGCCAGCAGCTGGTCCGGGTCCCACACTGAAGCTTTCTTT | CASSWSGSHTEAFF | - | TRBJ1-1 | - | 14 | TRBV7-2
TGTGCCAGTAGTCCTTGGGGAGGGAACACTGAAGCTTTCTTT | CASSPWGGNTEAFF | - | TRBJ1-1 | - | 14 | TRBV19
TGTGCCAGCAGTCGAGGAATTACCGGGGAGCTGTTTTTT | CASSRGITGELFF | once | TRBJ2-2 | - | 13 | TRBV7-7
TGTGCCAGCAGCCGCCAAACAGGGGGCGGATCACCCCTCCACTTT | CASSRQTGGGSPLHF | - | TRBJ1-6 | TRBD1 | 15 | TRBV27
TGCGCCAGCAGCCAAGTAGGAGGGTTCGGCTACACCTTC | CASSQVGGFGYTF | - | TRBJ1-2 | - | 13 | TRBV4-3
TGTGCCAGCGACGGAGCGAAAGATATAAGAACCGGGGAGCTGTTTTTT | CASDGAKDIRTGELFF | - | TRBJ2-2 | - | 16 | TRBV2
TGTGCCAGCACTCCCAGGAGTAGCGGGGTTACCTACAATGAGCAGTTCTTC | CASTPRSSGVTYNEQFF | - | TRBJ2-1 | TRBD2 | 17 | TRBV10-3
TGTGCCAGCTCCCCCAGGGGCACTGAAGCTTTCTTT | CASSPRGTEAFF | - | TRBJ1-1 | - | 12 | TRBV7-2
TGTGCCAGCAGTGAACAGGCTAGCGGGTGGTACAATGAGCAGTTCTTC | CASSEQASGWYNEQFF | - | TRBJ2-1 | TRBD2 | 16 | TRBV2
TGTGCCAGTAGTATTTATGTAAACACTGAAGCTTTCTTT | CASSIYVNTEAFF | - | TRBJ1-1 | - | 13 | TRBV19
TGTGCCAGCAGTAAAGGTGGGGGGGGCCCCTACGAGCAGTACTTC | CASSKGGGGPYEQYF | - | TRBJ2-7 | - | 15 | TRBV25-1
TGTGCCAGCAGTTTTCGGGGTGAGCAGTTCTTC | CASSFRGEQFF | - | TRBJ2-1 | - | 11 | TRBV12-3/TRBV12-4
TGTGCCAGCAACGCTCCCGGGACTACCAACTACGAGCAGTACTTC | CASNAPGTTNYEQYF | - | TRBJ2-7 | TRBD2 | 15 | TRBV28
TGTGCCAGCAGCTTCCAGAACGTCGGGGGCATTCAGTACTTC | CASSFQNVGGIQYF | - | TRBJ2-4 | - | 14 | TRBV7-2
TGTGCCAGCAGCCCCACAGGGGTAGGAAACACCATATATTTT | CASSPTGVGNTIYF | - | TRBJ1-3 | TRBD1 | 14 | TRBV7-3
TGTGCCAGCAGCTTACAACCAGGGGTTGGCTATGGCTACACCTTC | CASSLQPGVGYGYTF | few | TRBJ1-2 | - | 15 | TRBV7-2
TGCGCCAGCAGCCGTCTTGGAGAGAATTCTAACTATGGCTACACCTTC | CASSRLGENSNYGYTF | - | TRBJ1-2 | - | 16 | TRBV5-1
TGTGCCAGCAGCTTAGGGGCAGGGGGTAAATCTTCACCCCTCCACTTT | CASSLGAGGKSSPLHF | - | TRBJ1-6 | TRBD1 | 16 | TRBV7-6